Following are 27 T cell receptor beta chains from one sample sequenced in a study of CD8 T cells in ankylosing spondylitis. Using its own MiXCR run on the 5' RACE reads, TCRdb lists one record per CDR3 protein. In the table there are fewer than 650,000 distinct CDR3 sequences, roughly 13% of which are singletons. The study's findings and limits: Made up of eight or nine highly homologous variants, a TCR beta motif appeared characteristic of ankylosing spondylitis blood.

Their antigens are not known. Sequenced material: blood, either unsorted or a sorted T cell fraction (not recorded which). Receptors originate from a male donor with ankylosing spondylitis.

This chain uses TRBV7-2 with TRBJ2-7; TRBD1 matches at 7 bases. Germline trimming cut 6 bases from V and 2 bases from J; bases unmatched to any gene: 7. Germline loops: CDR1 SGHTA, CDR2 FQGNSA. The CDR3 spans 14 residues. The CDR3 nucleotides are TGTGCCAGCAGTCTCCGGGACAGCCCCTACGAGCAGTACGTC. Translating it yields CASSLRDSPYEQYV.

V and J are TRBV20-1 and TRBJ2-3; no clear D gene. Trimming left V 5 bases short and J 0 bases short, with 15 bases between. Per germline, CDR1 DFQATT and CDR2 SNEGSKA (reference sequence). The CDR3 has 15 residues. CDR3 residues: CSADPSTGSTDTQYF. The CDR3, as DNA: TGCAGTGCTGATCCAAGCACCGGTAGCACAGATACGCAGTATTTT.

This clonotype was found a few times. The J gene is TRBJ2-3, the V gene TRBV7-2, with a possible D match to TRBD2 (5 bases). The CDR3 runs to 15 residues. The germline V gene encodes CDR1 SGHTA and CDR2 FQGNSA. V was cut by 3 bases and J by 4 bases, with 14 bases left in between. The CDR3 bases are TGTGCCAGCAGCTTTTCCCCGGGATCCCCAGATACGCAGTATTTT. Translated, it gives CASSFSPGSPDTQYF. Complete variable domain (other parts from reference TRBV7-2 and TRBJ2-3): GAGVSQSPSNKVTEKGKDVELRCDPISGHTALYWYRQSLGQGLEFLIYFQGNSAPDKSGLPSDRFSAERTGGSVSTLTIQRTQQEDSAVYLCASSFSPGSPDTQYFGPGTRLTVL.

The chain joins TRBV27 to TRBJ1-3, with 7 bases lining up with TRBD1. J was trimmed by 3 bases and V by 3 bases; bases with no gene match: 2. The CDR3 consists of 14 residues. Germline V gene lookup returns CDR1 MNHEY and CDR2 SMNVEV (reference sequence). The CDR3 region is CASSLAGGGNTIYF. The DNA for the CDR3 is TGTGCCAGCAGTTTGGCAGGGGGTGGAAACACCATATATTTT.

The CDR3, as DNA: TGTGCTAGTGCCCCCGGGGGTCTAACTGGGACCGGGGAGCTGTTTTTT. This codes for CASAPGGLTGTGELFF. The chain couples TRBV12-5 to TRBJ2-2; TRBD2 is a possible D gene (6 bases). V was clipped by 7 bases and J by 5 bases, with 20 bases between them. Germline loops: CDR1 LGHNT, CDR2 FRNRAP. The CDR3 runs to 16 residues.

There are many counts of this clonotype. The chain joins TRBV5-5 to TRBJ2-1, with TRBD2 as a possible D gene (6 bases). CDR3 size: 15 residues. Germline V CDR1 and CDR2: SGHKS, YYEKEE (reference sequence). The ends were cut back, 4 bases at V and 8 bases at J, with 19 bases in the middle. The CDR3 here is CASSPRVLARDEQFF. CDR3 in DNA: TGTGCCAGCAGCCCTAGAGTTCTAGCGCGGGATGAGCAGTTCTTC.

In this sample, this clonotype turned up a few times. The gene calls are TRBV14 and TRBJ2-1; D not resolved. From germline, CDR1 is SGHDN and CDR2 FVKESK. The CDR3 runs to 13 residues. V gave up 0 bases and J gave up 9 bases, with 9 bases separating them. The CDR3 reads CASSQDRLREQFF. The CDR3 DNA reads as TGTGCCAGCAGCCAAGATCGACTCCGTGAGCAGTTCTTC.

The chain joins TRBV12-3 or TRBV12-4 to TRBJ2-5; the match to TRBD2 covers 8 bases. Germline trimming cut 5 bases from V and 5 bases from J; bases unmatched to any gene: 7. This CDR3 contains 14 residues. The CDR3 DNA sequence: TGTGCCAGCAGTCCGGGGACTAGAAGGGAGACCCAGTACTTC. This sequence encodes CASSPGTRRETQYF.

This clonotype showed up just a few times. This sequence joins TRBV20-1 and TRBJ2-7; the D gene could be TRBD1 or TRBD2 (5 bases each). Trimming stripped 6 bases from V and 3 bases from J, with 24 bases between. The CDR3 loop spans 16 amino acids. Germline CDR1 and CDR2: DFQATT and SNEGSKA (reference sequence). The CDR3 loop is CSAPRGRAMSSYEQYF. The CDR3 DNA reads TGCAGTGCCCCTCGGGGCAGGGCAATGAGTAGCTACGAGCAGTACTTC.

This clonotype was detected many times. DNA of the CDR3: TGTGCCAGCAGGCGGACTAGCGGGGGGAACAATGAGCAGTTCTTC. Translated, it gives CASRRTSGGNNEQFF. The rearrangement links TRBV6-1 to TRBJ2-1; 14 bases fit TRBD2. The V segment lost 6 bases and the J segment 5 bases; nucleotides outside the gene matches: 3. Germline CDR1 MNHNS, CDR2 SASEGT. The CDR3 length is 15 residues.

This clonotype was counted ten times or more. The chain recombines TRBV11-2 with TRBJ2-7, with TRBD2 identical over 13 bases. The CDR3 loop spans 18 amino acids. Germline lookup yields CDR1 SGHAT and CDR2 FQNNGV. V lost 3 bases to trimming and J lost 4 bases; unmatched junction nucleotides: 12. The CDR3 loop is CASSFRVGGLAGAYEQYF. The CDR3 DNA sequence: TGTGCCAGCAGCTTTAGGGTTGGTGGACTAGCGGGAGCATACGAGCAGTACTTC.

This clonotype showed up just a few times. The DNA of the CDR3 is TGTGCCAGCAGTTTGGGACGACAGGGGCGCGAGCAGTACGTC. Its translation: CASSLGRQGREQYV. V and J are TRBV12-3 or TRBV12-4 and TRBJ2-7, with 8 bases matching TRBD1. The V and J ends lost 3 bases and 6 bases, in that order; junction bases with no gene match: 7. The CDR3 is made up of 14 amino acids.

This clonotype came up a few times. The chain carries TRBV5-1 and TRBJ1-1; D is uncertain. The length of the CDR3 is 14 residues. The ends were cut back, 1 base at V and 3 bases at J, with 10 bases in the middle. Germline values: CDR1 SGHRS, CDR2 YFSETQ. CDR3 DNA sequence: TGCGCCAGCAGCTTGCGGCGGGAAGACACTGAAGCTTTCTTT. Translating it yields CASSLRREDTEAFF.

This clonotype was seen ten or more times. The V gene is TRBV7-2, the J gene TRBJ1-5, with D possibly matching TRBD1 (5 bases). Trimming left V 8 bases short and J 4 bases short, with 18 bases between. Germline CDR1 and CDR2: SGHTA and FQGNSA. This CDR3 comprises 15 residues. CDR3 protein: CASGIGTRMNQPQHF. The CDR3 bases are TGTGCCAGCGGCATTGGGACCAGGATGAATCAGCCCCAGCATTTT.

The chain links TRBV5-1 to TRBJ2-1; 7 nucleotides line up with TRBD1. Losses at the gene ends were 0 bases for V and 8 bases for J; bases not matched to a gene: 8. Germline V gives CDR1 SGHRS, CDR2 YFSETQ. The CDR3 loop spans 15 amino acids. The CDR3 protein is CASSLDRGSPDEQFF. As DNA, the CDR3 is TGCGCCAGCAGCTTGGACAGGGGTTCCCCCGATGAGCAGTTCTTC.

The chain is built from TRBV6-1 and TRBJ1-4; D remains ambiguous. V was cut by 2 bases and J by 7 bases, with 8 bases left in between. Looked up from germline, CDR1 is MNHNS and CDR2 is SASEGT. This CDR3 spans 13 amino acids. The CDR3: CASSERGFEKLFF. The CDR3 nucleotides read TGTGCCAGCAGTGAAAGAGGGTTTGAAAAACTGTTTTTT.

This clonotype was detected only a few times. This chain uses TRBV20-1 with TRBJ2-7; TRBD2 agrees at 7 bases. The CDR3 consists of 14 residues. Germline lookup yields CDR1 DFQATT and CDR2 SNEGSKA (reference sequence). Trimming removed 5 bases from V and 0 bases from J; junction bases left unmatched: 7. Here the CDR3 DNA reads TGCAGTGCTGGGGAGGGGAAGAGCTCCTACGAGCAGTACTTC. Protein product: CSAGEGKSSYEQYF.

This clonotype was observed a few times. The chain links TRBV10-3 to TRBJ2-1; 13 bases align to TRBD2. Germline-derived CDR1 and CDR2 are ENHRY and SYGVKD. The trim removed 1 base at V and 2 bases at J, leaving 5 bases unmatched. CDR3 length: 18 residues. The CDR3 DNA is TGTGCCATCAGTGAGTTAGGGACTAGCGGGGTGCCCTACAATGAGCAGTTCTTC. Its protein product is CAISELGTSGVPYNEQFF.

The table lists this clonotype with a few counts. The DNA of the CDR3 is TGCAGTGCCAGGTTGGGTGACTATGGCTACACCTTC. Translation: CSARLGDYGYTF. V gene TRBV20-1 combines with J gene TRBJ1-2; D is undetermined. V gave up 6 bases and J gave up 3 bases, with 11 bases separating them. The CDR3 runs 12 residues. Germline lookup yields CDR1 DFQATT and CDR2 SNEGSKA (reference sequence).

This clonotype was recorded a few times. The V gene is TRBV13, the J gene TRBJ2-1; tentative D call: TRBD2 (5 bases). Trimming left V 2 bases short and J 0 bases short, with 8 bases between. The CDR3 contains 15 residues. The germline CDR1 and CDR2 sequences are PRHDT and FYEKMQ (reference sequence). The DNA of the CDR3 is TGTGCCAGCAGCTTACCAAGCGGCTCCTACAATGAGCAGTTCTTC. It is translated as CASSLPSGSYNEQFF.

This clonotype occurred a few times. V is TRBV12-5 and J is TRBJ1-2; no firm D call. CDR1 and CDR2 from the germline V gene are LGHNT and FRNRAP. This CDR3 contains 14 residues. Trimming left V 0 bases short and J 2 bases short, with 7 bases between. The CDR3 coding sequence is TGTGCTAGTGGTTTGGTTACAGCCAACTATGGCTACACCTTC. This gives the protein CASGLVTANYGYTF.

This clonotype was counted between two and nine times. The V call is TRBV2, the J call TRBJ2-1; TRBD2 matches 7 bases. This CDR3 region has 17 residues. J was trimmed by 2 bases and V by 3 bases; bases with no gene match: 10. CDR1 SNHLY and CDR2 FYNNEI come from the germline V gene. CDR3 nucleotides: TGTGCCAGCAGTGAGATGGGGGGGGATCTTGCCTACAATGAGCAGTTCTTC. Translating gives CASSEMGGDLAYNEQFF.

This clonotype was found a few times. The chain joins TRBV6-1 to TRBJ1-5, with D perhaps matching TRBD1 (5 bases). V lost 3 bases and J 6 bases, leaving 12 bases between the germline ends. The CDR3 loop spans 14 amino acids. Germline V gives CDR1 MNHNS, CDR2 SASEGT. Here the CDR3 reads CASSEVRAGQPQHF. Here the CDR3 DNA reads TGTGCCAGCAGTGAGGTCAGGGCAGGTCAGCCCCAGCATTTT.

The CDR3 here is CASSLIGTNEQYF. The CDR3 region has the DNA TGCGCCAGCAGCTTGATAGGGACGAACGAGCAGTACTTC. J is TRBJ2-7 and V is TRBV5-1; the D call may be TRBD1 or TRBD2 (5 bases each). In germline, CDR1 is SGHRS, CDR2 YFSETQ. The V end was cut by 1 base, the J end by 5 bases, with 10 bases between. The CDR3 has 13 amino acids. The whole variable domain, filled in from reference TRBV5-1 and TRBJ2-7, reads KAGVTQTPRYLIKTRGQQVTLSCSPISGHRSVSWYQQTPGQGLQFLFEYFSETQRNKGNFPGRFSGRQFSNSRSEMNVSTLELGDSALYLCASSLIGTNEQYFGPGTRLTVT.

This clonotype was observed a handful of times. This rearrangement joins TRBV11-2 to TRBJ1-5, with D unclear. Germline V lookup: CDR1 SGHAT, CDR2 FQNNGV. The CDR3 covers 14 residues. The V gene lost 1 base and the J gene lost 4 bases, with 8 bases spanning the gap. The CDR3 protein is CASSLGSRNQPQHF. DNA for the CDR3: TGTGCCAGCAGCTTAGGTTCGAGAAATCAGCCCCAGCATTTT. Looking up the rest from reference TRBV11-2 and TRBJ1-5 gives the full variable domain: EAGVAQSPRYKIIEKRQSVAFWCNPISGHATLYWYQQILGQGPKLLIQFQNNGVVDDSQLPKDRFSAERLKGVDSTLKIQPAKLEDSAVYLCASSLGSRNQPQHFGDGTRLSIL.

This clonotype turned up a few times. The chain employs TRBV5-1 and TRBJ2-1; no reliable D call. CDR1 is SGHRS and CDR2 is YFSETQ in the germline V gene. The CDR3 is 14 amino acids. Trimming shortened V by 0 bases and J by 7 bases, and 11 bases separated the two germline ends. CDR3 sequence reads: CASSLEGQVNEQFF. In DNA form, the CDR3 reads TGCGCCAGCAGCTTGGAGGGCCAAGTGAATGAGCAGTTCTTC.

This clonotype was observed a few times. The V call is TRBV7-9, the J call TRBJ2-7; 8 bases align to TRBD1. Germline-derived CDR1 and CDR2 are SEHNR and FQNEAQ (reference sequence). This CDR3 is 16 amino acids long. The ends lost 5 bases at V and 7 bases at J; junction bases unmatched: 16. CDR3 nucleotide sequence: TGTGCCAGCAGCATTTGGACAGGGTTTGGGGCGGAGGAGCAGTACTTC. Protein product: CASSIWTGFGAEEQYF.